This T cell receptor (beta chain) is drawn from a study of cytomegalovirus exposure and HLA in healthy donors. Study summary: In a previous analysis, 100 million to 140 million unique TCR beta sequences were found from 150 million to 200 million T cells. Study-level points and caveats: CMV serostatus alone was available as immune exposure information. For most TCR sequences rarity was the rule, although some public TCRs occurred in many donors. Among donors in an Asian-associated ancestry cluster, a later analysis reportedly found fewer N-insertions than the roughly 700-donor mean.

Comment on this clone: As yet, its antigen is unknown.

This PCR relied on a set of 60 Vbeta primers and 13 Jbeta primers. This table comes from immunoSEQ multiplex PCR, and its TCRdb copy is limited to in-frame clones, with some not included. Here the sample spans about 170,000 clones, about 75% being singletons. The sequenced material came from PBMCs. The TCR sequence derives from a woman aged 50 to 60 in good health and CMV-seropositive.

The CDR3 loop is CASSFSGTGGGYTF. CDR3 sequence (DNA): TGTGCCAGCAGCTTCAGTGGGACGGGGGGCGGCTACACCTTC. The J gene is TRBJ1-2, the V gene TRBV7-9; D might be TRBD1 (6 bases). Trimming removed 3 bases at V and 8 bases at J, with 16 bases between. Germline V gene lookup returns CDR1 SEHNR and CDR2 FQNEAQ (reference sequence). This CDR3 is built from 14 residues. Looking up the rest from reference TRBV7-9 and TRBJ1-2 gives the full variable domain: DTGVSQNPRHKITKRGQNVTFRCDPISEHNRLYWYRQTLGQGPEFLTYFQNEAQLEKSRLLSDRFSAERPKGSFSTLEIQRTEQGDSAMYLCASSFSGTGGGYTFGSGTRLTVV.